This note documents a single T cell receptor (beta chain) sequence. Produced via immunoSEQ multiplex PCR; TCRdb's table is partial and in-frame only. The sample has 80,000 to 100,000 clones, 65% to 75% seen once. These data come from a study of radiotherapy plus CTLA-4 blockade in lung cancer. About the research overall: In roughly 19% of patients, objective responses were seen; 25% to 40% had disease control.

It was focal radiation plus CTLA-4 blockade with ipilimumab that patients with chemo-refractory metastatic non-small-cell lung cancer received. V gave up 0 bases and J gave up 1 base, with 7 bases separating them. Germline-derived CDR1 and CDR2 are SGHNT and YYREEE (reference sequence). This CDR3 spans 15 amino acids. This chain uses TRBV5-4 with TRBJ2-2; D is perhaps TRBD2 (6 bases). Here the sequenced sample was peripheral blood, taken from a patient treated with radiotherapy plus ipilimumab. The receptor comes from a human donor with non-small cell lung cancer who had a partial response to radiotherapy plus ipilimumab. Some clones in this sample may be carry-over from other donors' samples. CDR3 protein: CASSLAGRNTGELFF. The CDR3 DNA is TGTGCCAGCAGCTTGGCCGGGAGGAACACCGGGGAGCTGTTTTTT.